One and the same sample provided the 24 T cell receptor beta chains below, sequenced in a study of control samples from healthy donors and cancer patients. Repertoires were generated with immunoSEQ multiplex PCR, while TCRdb's copy carries only in-frame clones and drops some. This sample yields 68,000 or so clones, of which 75% to 85% are seen a single time; around 14% belongs to the top ten. Input material: blood. Receptors were obtained from a man between 60 and 70 years old in good health.

The CDR3 DNA follows: TGTGCCAGCAGCTTAGTAGCGGGTGTCGGCACAGATACGCAGTATTTT. Its translation: CASSLVAGVGTDTQYF. The chain uses TRBV7-9 and TRBJ2-3, with 7 nucleotides matching TRBD2. From germline, CDR1 is SEHNR and CDR2 FQNEAQ (reference sequence). V shed 1 base and J 1 base; nucleotides not matched to a gene: 5. The CDR3 has 16 amino acids.

The chain recombines TRBV9 with TRBJ2-3, with 7 bases fitting TRBD2. The CDR3 spans 14 residues. Germline V gene lookup returns CDR1 SGDLS and CDR2 YYNGEE. The trim removed 6 bases at V and 4 bases at J, leaving 8 bases unmatched. The CDR3 protein is CASTAGVVSDTQYF. The CDR3 DNA reads as TGTGCCAGCACGGCGGGAGTCGTGTCAGATACGCAGTATTTT. Filled out from reference TRBV9 and TRBJ2-3, the complete variable domain reads DSGVTQTPKHLITATGQRVTLRCSPRSGDLSVYWYQQSLDQGLQFLIQYYNGEERAKGNILERFSAQQFPDLHSELNLSSLELGDSALYFCASTAGVVSDTQYFGPGTRLTVL.

CDR3 sequence reads: CASSLAGTGETQYF. CDR3 nucleotide sequence: TGTGCCAGCAGCTTAGCTGGCACCGGGGAGACCCAGTACTTC. This sequence joins TRBV7-2 and TRBJ2-5, with D uncertain. Trimming left V 0 bases short and J 5 bases short, with 10 bases between. Per the germline V gene, CDR1 is SGHTA and CDR2 is FQGNSA. The CDR3 covers 14 residues.

The V and J genes are TRBV27 and TRBJ2-1, with a weak D call TRBD2 (6 bases). Trimming removed 5 bases at V and 7 bases at J, with 15 bases between. Germline-derived CDR1 and CDR2 are MNHEY and SMNVEV (reference sequence). The CDR3 runs 14 residues. This chain's CDR3 is CASSLKPSGNEQFF. CDR3 DNA: TGTGCCAGCAGTCTAAAACCGAGCGGGAATGAGCAGTTCTTC.

V usage is TRBV28 and J usage is TRBJ1-1; D ambiguous. The V and J ends lost 1 base and 8 bases respectively, with 8 bases between them. Germline V gene sequence: CDR1 MDHEN, CDR2 SYDVKM. The CDR3 has 12 residues. For the CDR3, the DNA is TGTGCCAGCAGTTTATCAATCAGCGAAGCTTTCTTT. Its protein product is CASSLSISEAFF. The variable domain in full, with the rest retrieved from reference TRBV28 and TRBJ1-1, is DVKVTQSSRYLVKRTGEKVFLECVQDMDHENMFWYRQDPGLGLRLIYFSYDVKMKEKGDIPEGYSVSREKKERFSLILESASTNQTSMYLCASSLSISEAFFGQGTRLTVV.

This clone has a handful of counts. The chain couples TRBV5-1 to TRBJ2-2; TRBD2 agrees at 8 bases. This CDR3 has 16 amino acids. V lost 2 bases, J lost 4 bases, and 7 bases stayed unmatched. Per the germline V gene, CDR1 is SGHRS and CDR2 is YFSETQ. The CDR3 sequence is CASSFLAGSSTGELFF. The CDR3 DNA reads TGCGCCAGCAGCTTCCTAGCGGGTTCGAGCACCGGGGAGCTGTTTTTT.

The chain combines TRBV20-1 with TRBJ1-1; no clear D gene. Between the trimmed V and J ends, which lost 3 bases and 1 base, there was a span of 15 bases. This CDR3 is 15 amino acids long. Germline CDR1 reads DFQATT; CDR2 reads SNEGSKA (reference sequence). CDR3 coding DNA: TGCAGTGCTAGTGGTTCGAGGACCCAGAACACTGAAGCTTTCTTT. Its translation is CSASGSRTQNTEAFF.

The chain has TRBV19 and TRBJ2-1; 11 nucleotides align to TRBD2. The V and J ends lost 5 bases and 2 bases, in that order; junction bases with no gene match: 8. The germline V gene encodes CDR1 LNHDA and CDR2 SQIVND (reference sequence). This CDR3 is built from 17 residues. CDR3 in DNA: TGTGCCAGTAGTGCGGACCTTAGCGGGAGGGCCTACAATGAGCAGTTCTTC. Encoded protein: CASSADLSGRAYNEQFF.

The V gene is TRBV4-2, the J gene TRBJ2-7; D gene ambiguous. The CDR3 has 15 amino acids. V gave up 0 bases and J gave up 2 bases, with 11 bases separating them. Germline V gene data show CDR1 as LGHNA and CDR2 as YNFKEQ. In nucleotides, the CDR3 is TGTGCCAGCAGCCAAGAAATTTCAGGCACCTACGAGCAGTACTTC. Residues: CASSQEISGTYEQYF.

The chain uses TRBV9 and TRBJ2-7; 10 positions agree with TRBD2. The CDR3 is made up of 15 amino acids. The germline CDR1 and CDR2 sequences are SGDLS and YYNGEE. V lost 7 bases, J lost 3 bases, and 10 bases stayed unmatched. The CDR3 DNA follows: TGTGCCAGCGGACGAACTAGCGGGAATAACTACGAGCAGTACTTC. Its protein product is CASGRTSGNNYEQYF.

V usage is TRBV3-1 (or the pseudogene TRBV3-2) and J usage is TRBJ2-1, with 8 bases aligning to TRBD1. The V segment lost 1 base and the J segment 4 bases; nucleotides outside the gene matches: 3. There are 15 residues in the CDR3. CDR1 is LGHDT and CDR2 is YNNKEL in the germline V gene (reference sequence). The CDR3 DNA reads as TGTGCCAGCAGCCAAGCTGGGACAGGATACAATGAGCAGTTCTTC. It yields the protein CASSQAGTGYNEQFF.

This clone was found many times. Other DNA sequences in this specimen translate into the identical CDR3. This chain links TRBV7-9 with TRBJ1-6, with 7 bases lining up with TRBD1. J gave up 4 bases and V 1 base, and 4 bases lay outside the gene matches. There are 16 residues in the CDR3. Germline assignment: CDR1 SEHNR and CDR2 FQNEAQ (reference sequence). DNA for the CDR3: TGTGCCAGCAGCTTAGGACAGGGTTTTTATAATTCACCCCTCCACTTT. Amino acid sequence: CASSLGQGFYNSPLHF.

The genes are TRBV30 and TRBJ2-3; tentatively, D is TRBD1 (6 bases). V gave up 7 bases and J gave up 1 base, with 15 bases separating them. There are 14 residues in the CDR3. The germline V gene encodes CDR1 GTSNPN and CDR2 SVGIG (reference sequence). In DNA form, the CDR3 reads TGTGCCTATCAAGGACAGTTCGGCACAGATACGCAGTATTTT. Residues: CAYQGQFGTDTQYF.

This clone was seen more than once but under ten times. The chain recombines TRBV2 with TRBJ2-7, with D unresolved. The length of the CDR3 is 14 residues. V lost 7 bases and J lost 4, with 17 bases in between. Germline CDR1 and CDR2: SNHLY and FYNNEI. The CDR3 reads CASTGAPMGYEQYF. The CDR3 DNA reads as TGTGCCAGCACTGGAGCCCCCATGGGGTACGAGCAGTACTTC.

The V and J genes are TRBV5-1 and TRBJ2-1; 12 bases fit TRBD2. The length of the CDR3 is 15 residues. CDR1 is SGHRS, CDR2 YFSETQ, per germline. V shed 0 bases, J shed 7 bases, and the junction held 2 bases outside the gene matches. The CDR3, as DNA: TGCGCCAGCAGCTTGGAACTAGCGGGAGGAAATGAGCAGTTCTTC. The encoded protein is CASSLELAGGNEQFF.

The chain links TRBV7-6 to TRBJ2-3, with 9 bases identical to TRBD2. The CDR3 runs 17 residues. V lost 2 bases and J lost 6; bases outside the gene matches: 12. Germline-derived CDR1 and CDR2 are SGHVS and FNYEAQ. CDR3 sequence reads: CASSLWPRGRAADTQYF. The CDR3 region has the DNA TGTGCCAGCAGCTTATGGCCTCGCGGGAGGGCCGCGGATACGCAGTATTTT.

The chain is built from TRBV15 and TRBJ1-6; TRBD1 might be the D (5 bases). V shed 0 bases and J shed 8 bases, with 11 bases lying between them. CDR3 size: 15 residues. Germline lookup yields CDR1 LNHNV and CDR2 YYDKDF (reference sequence). CDR3 DNA: TGTGCCACCAGCAGAGAGGGAGGGACGTATTCACCCCTCCACTTT. Its translation is CATSREGGTYSPLHF.

The rearrangement uses TRBV7-2 and TRBJ1-5; no reliable D call. Trimming pared 1 base from V and 4 bases from J, leaving 11 bases between. CDR3 size: 15 residues. The germline V gene has CDR1 SGHTA and CDR2 FQGNSA. CDR3 in DNA: TGTGCCAGCAGCTTAGAGAGAGCGGTAAATCAGCCCCAGCATTTT. This translates into CASSLERAVNQPQHF. The full variable domain, rest sourced from reference TRBV7-2 and TRBJ1-5, is GAGVSQSPSNKVTEKGKDVELRCDPISGHTALYWYRQSLGQGLEFLIYFQGNSAPDKSGLPSDRFSAERTGGSVSTLTIQRTQQEDSAVYLCASSLERAVNQPQHFGDGTRLSIL.

The V call is TRBV19, the J call TRBJ2-1, with a possible D match to TRBD1 (6 bases). Germline V gives CDR1 LNHDA, CDR2 SQIVND (reference sequence). This CDR3 has 18 amino acids. V was trimmed by 4 bases and J by 0 bases, leaving 19 bases between them. The CDR3 region has the DNA TGTGCCAGTAGTAAGGGACGTTTGGACAGTAGCTCCTACAATGAGCAGTTCTTC. Encoded protein: CASSKGRLDSSSYNEQFF.

V and J are TRBV28 and TRBJ1-2; D is unresolved. The V gene lost 8 bases and the J gene lost 0 bases, with 10 bases spanning the gap. The germline gives CDR1 MDHEN, CDR2 SYDVKM. CDR3 length: 13 amino acids. The CDR3 loop reads CASLGSANYGYTF. The CDR3 DNA is TGTGCCAGCTTGGGTTCGGCTAACTATGGCTACACCTTC.

This rearrangement joins TRBV6-5 to TRBJ2-7; TRBD2 agrees at 10 bases. V shed 6 bases, J shed 5 bases, and the junction held 7 bases outside the gene matches. Germline CDR1 and CDR2: MNHEY and SVGAGI. The CDR3 extends over 14 amino acids. In DNA, the CDR3 is TGTGCCAGCAGCCCAAGCGGGAGGGCCAACGAGCAGTACTTC. Its protein product is CASSPSGRANEQYF.

The rearrangement links TRBV18 to TRBJ1-5, with 7 bases identical to TRBD1. V was clipped by 3 bases and J by 7 bases; unmatched bases: 12. The CDR3 runs 16 residues. Germline-derived CDR1 and CDR2 are KGHSH and LQKENI. The chain's CDR3 is CASSPQPLTGHQPQHF. In DNA form, the CDR3 reads TGTGCCAGCTCACCTCAACCCCTGACAGGGCACCAGCCCCAGCATTTT.

The J gene is TRBJ2-3, the V gene TRBV4-2, with TRBD1 as a possible D gene (7 bases). Germline values: CDR1 LGHNA, CDR2 YNFKEQ. The germline V and J ends were trimmed by 0 bases and 3 bases, with 16 bases remaining between them. The CDR3 is made up of 17 amino acids. Here the CDR3 DNA reads TGTGCCAGCAGCCAAGATCAACAGGGGAGGTATACAGATACGCAGTATTTT. Protein product: CASSQDQQGRYTDTQYF.

V gene TRBV7-2 combines with J gene TRBJ2-5; 7 bases fit TRBD2. Looked up from germline, CDR1 is SGHTA and CDR2 is FQGNSA. V trimming: 1 base; J trimming: 7 bases; junction bases outside the gene matches: 3. The CDR3 consists of 13 residues. CDR3: CASSLGGGATQYF. CDR3 nucleotides: TGTGCCAGCAGCTTAGGGGGGGGAGCGACCCAGTACTTC.